This TCR beta chain emerged from a study of blood T cell repertoires in COVID-19. In the study overall: Sites in the United States, Italy and Spain provided acute and convalescent COVID-19 samples. The cDNA or gDNA used as material had been derived from T cells, B-cell-depleted T cells, or PBMCs.

The length of the CDR3 is 13 residues. V lost 10 bases to trimming and J lost 4 bases; unmatched junction nucleotides: 7. Germline loops: CDR1 SGHRS, CDR2 YFSETQ. Original processing methods: Amplification with reference gene primers provided the estimates of nucleated cell counts. Sequenced by immunoSEQ multiplex PCR; TCRdb stores in-frame clones only, minus some. V, J and clone size reflect that table, while D and trimming were determined from the DNA. The sample lists some 58,000 clones; approximately 80% were seen once. The material sequenced was peripheral blood. This chain uses TRBV5-1 with TRBJ2-3, with 9 bases fitting TRBD2. This clonotype was obtained from a human donor in a cohort sampled during active COVID-19. The CDR3 spells CARPAGGPDTQYF. CDR3 bases: TGCGCCCGCCCAGCGGGGGGCCCAGATACGCAGTATTTT. Complete variable domain (other parts from reference TRBV5-1 and TRBJ2-3): KAGVTQTPRYLIKTRGQQVTLSCSPISGHRSVSWYQQTPGQGLQFLFEYFSETQRNKGNFPGRFSGRQFSNSRSEMNVSTLELGDSALYLCARPAGGPDTQYFGPGTRLTVL.